The rows below give T cell receptor beta chains drawn from one sample of a study of blood T cell repertoires in COVID-19. Assay: immunoSEQ multiplex PCR; the TCRdb copy retains only in-frame clones and omits some. The profile shows hundreds of thousands of clones, around 88% of them singletons. Sequenced material: peripheral blood. The receptors were gathered from a woman aged 30 to 39 who had recovered from COVID-19. Both conserved end residues are part of each CDR3. The D gene is left open where the match is weak. Where a row states a size, it is once, few, many or the class of an expanded clone; other rows omit it.

TGTGCCAGCAGCTTCGGCGGGGCGAGCTCCTACAATGAGCAGTTCTTC	CASSFGGASSYNEQFF	TRBJ2-1	NA	NA	TRBV7-6
TGCGCCAGCAGCCGGGGGCTAGCGGGAGGGACCCAGTACTTC	CASSRGLAGGTQYF	TRBJ2-5	NA	TRBD2	TRBV4-1
TGTGCCAGCAGCTTAGCAGTTCGGACCGGGATTAACTATGGCTACACCTTC	CASSLAVRTGINYGYTF	TRBJ1-2	NA	NA	TRBV11-2
TGTGCCAGCAGGTCTAGCGGGAGATCGCGGAACAATGAGCAGTTCTTC	CASRSSGRSRNNEQFF	TRBJ2-1	NA	TRBD2	TRBV5-4
TGCGCCAGCAGCTTGGCTAGCGTGGAGACCCAGTACTTC	CASSLASVETQYF	TRBJ2-5	NA	NA	TRBV5-1
TGTGCCAGCAGTTACGAGGGCCGGGAAAAACTGTTTTTT	CASSYEGREKLFF	TRBJ1-4	NA	NA	TRBV6-5
TGTGCCAGCAGTACAGTCGACAGGGACCTGTACCAAGAGACCCAGTACTTC	CASSTVDRDLYQETQYF	TRBJ2-5	NA	TRBD1	TRBV28
TGTGCCAGCAGTCCGACAGGGGGTCCCACTGAAGCTTTCTTT	CASSPTGGPTEAFF	TRBJ1-1	NA	TRBD1	TRBV27
TGTGCCTGCTCCTCCTTGGACAGCCCCACCGGGGAGCTGTTTTTT	CACSSLDSPTGELFF	TRBJ2-2	NA	NA	TRBV19
TGTGCCAGCAGTCCGACAGGGGGTACAGATACGCAGTATTTT	CASSPTGGTDTQYF	TRBJ2-3	NA	TRBD1	TRBV27
TGCGCCAGCAGCTTGGGCGGCTACGAGCAGTACTTC	CASSLGGYEQYF	TRBJ2-7	few	NA	TRBV5-1
TGTGCCAGCAGCTCCATTCTAGCGGCAACCTACAATGAGCAGTTCTTC	CASSSILAATYNEQFF	TRBJ2-1	NA	TRBD2	TRBV7-9
TGTGCCAGCAGCTTACGCGGGGGGCGGCTCGAGCAGTACTTC	CASSLRGGRLEQYF	TRBJ2-7	NA	TRBD2	TRBV13
TGTGCCAGCAGCTTGCGAGGACAAATCTCCTACGAGCAGTACTTC	CASSLRGQISYEQYF	TRBJ2-7	NA	NA	TRBV3-1/TRBV3-2
TGTGCCAGTAGTATTTACGACGGGGGGATCGGGGAGCTGTTTTTT	CASSIYDGGIGELFF	TRBJ2-2	NA	TRBD2	TRBV19
TGTGCCAGCAGCTTGGGGACAGGGGGCGTCCTTACTGGGGCCAACGTCCTGACTTTC	CASSLGTGGVLTGANVLTF	TRBJ2-6	NA	TRBD1	TRBV5-4
TGTGCCAGTAGTATAGGGGGACAGTCAGCCCATACGCAGTATTTT	CASSIGGQSAHTQYF	TRBJ2-3	NA	TRBD1	TRBV19
TGTGCCATCAGTGCACAGGGTGAGGGGTTAGGCCGGATGAACACTGAAGCTTTCTTT	CAISAQGEGLGRMNTEAFF	TRBJ1-1	NA	NA	TRBV10-3
TGTGCCAGCAGCTTGGGGACAGGGGGTGCTGAAAAACTGTTTTTT	CASSLGTGGAEKLFF	TRBJ1-4	once	TRBD1	TRBV7-9
TGCGCCAGCAGCTTGGTAATTACAGGGAACACTGAAGCTTTCTTT	CASSLVITGNTEAFF	TRBJ1-1	NA	NA	TRBV5-1
TGTGCCAGCAGCTTGTCGTTAGGATCAGCCGGGTACGAGCAGTACTTC	CASSLSLGSAGYEQYF	TRBJ2-7	NA	NA	TRBV5-6
TGTGCCACCAGTGGACAGGGACGCACAGATACGCAGTATTTT	CATSGQGRTDTQYF	TRBJ2-3	NA	TRBD1	TRBV24-1
TGCGCCAGCAGTGATGCAGGGTACGAAAAACTGTTTTTT	CASSDAGYEKLFF	TRBJ1-4	NA	NA	TRBV10-2
TGTGCCAGCAGCTCTCGGGGGGGCACCACTGAAGCTTTCTTT	CASSSRGGTTEAFF	TRBJ1-1	NA	NA	TRBV7-2
TGTGCCTGGAGTGATAGGGGCTCGGGCACAGATACGCAGTATTTT	CAWSDRGSGTDTQYF	TRBJ2-3	NA	NA	TRBV30
TGTGCCAGCAGCTTAGAGACAGGGGGCTACGAGCAGTACTTC	CASSLETGGYEQYF	TRBJ2-7	NA	TRBD1	TRBV7-9
TGTGCCAGCAGCCAGGGAGGGATCGGCGAGCAGTACTTC	CASSQGGIGEQYF	TRBJ2-7	NA	TRBD2	TRBV3-1/TRBV3-2
TGTGCCAGCAGCTCGACGACAGGGGGATACTATGGCTACACCTTC	CASSSTTGGYYGYTF	TRBJ1-2	NA	TRBD1	TRBV11-2
TGTGCCAGCAGCTTATCGAGCTCCTCTGAAGCTTTCTTT	CASSLSSSSEAFF	TRBJ1-1	NA	NA	TRBV11-3
TGTGCCAGCAGCGGTGTCCCGGGACTAGCGGGAGCTAACTCCTACGAGCAGTACTTC	CASSGVPGLAGANSYEQYF	TRBJ2-7	NA	TRBD2	TRBV9
TGCGCCAGCAGCCTGAGGTCCGGTGGAGGGTCAACTGAAGCTTTCTTT	CASSLRSGGGSTEAFF	TRBJ1-1	NA	NA	TRBV5-1
TGCGCCAGCAGCCAAGATCAACTTAACTATGGCTACACCTTC	CASSQDQLNYGYTF	TRBJ1-2	NA	NA	TRBV4-3
TGTGCCAGCAGCCAGACCCTCTCCGGAGACTCCTACGAGCAGTACTTC	CASSQTLSGDSYEQYF	TRBJ2-7	NA	NA	TRBV27
TGTGCCACCAGTGCAGTAGCGGGAGTTTACTACGAGCAGTACTTC	CATSAVAGVYYEQYF	TRBJ2-7	NA	TRBD2	TRBV24-1
TGTGCCAGCAGCTCGGGTCCCGCGGGCAATGAGCAGTTCTTC	CASSSGPAGNEQFF	TRBJ2-1	NA	NA	TRBV5-4
TGTGCCAGCCAGGACAGGGATGGGACCGGGGAGCTGTTTTTT	CASQDRDGTGELFF	TRBJ2-2	NA	TRBD1	TRBV28
TGTGCCAGCAGCTCACGGACTGGTTACTACGAGCAGTACTTC	CASSSRTGYYEQYF	TRBJ2-7	NA	NA	TRBV7-2
TGTGCCAGCAGCCTAACCGGGGGGACCGGGGAGCTGTTTTTT	CASSLTGGTGELFF	TRBJ2-2	NA	TRBD2	TRBV25-1
TGTGCCAGCAGCTGGACTAGCGTATCCTACGAGCAGTACTTC	CASSWTSVSYEQYF	TRBJ2-7	NA	TRBD2	TRBV5-5
TGTGCCAGCAGCCCCCTAGTTGGAGGGCAAGAGACCCAGTACTTC	CASSPLVGGQETQYF	TRBJ2-5	NA	NA	TRBV4-2
TGTGCCATCAGTGAGTCGGTCACTTCTGGAAACACCATATATTTT	CAISESVTSGNTIYF	TRBJ1-3	NA	NA	TRBV10-3
TGTGCCAGCTCACCGCCTAGCGACTCCTACGAGCAGTACTTC	CASSPPSDSYEQYF	TRBJ2-7	NA	NA	TRBV18
TGTGCCAGCAGACCAACAGGGTTAGACTATGGCTACACCTTC	CASRPTGLDYGYTF	TRBJ1-2	NA	NA	TRBV28
TGTGCCAGCTCAGGAACAGGGCCGAACACTGAAGCTTTCTTT	CASSGTGPNTEAFF	TRBJ1-1	NA	NA	TRBV18
TGTGCCAGCAGCTCTTTTAACTATGGCTACACCTTC	CASSSFNYGYTF	TRBJ1-2	NA	NA	TRBV11-1
TGTGCCAGCAGCTTTCGGGACTCAGGGTCCTATAATTCACCCCTCCACTTT	CASSFRDSGSYNSPLHF	TRBJ1-6	NA	NA	TRBV7-2
TGTGCCAGCAACGAGGCCCCTCAGCCCCAGCATTTT	CASNEAPQPQHF	TRBJ1-5	NA	NA	TRBV28
TGTGCCAGCAGTGCGATGGGACAGGGAGATGAAAAACTGTTTTTT	CASSAMGQGDEKLFF	TRBJ1-4	NA	TRBD1	TRBV25-1
TGTGCCAGCAGTTTAGTAGGAGCTACTGGGGCCAACGTCCTGACTTTC	CASSLVGATGANVLTF	TRBJ2-6	NA	NA	TRBV28
TGTGCCAGCAGTTTGGGGGCGCAGGAGCAGTTCTTC	CASSLGAQEQFF	TRBJ2-1	NA	NA	TRBV12-3/TRBV12-4
TGCAGCGTTGAAGGAGCGGGACAGGGTGATGAAAAACTGTTTTTT	CSVEGAGQGDEKLFF	TRBJ1-4	NA	TRBD1	TRBV29-1
TGCAGTGCTAGTGTAAGGCTAGCGGGAGTGAATGAGCAGTTCTTC	CSASVRLAGVNEQFF	TRBJ2-1	NA	TRBD2	TRBV20-1